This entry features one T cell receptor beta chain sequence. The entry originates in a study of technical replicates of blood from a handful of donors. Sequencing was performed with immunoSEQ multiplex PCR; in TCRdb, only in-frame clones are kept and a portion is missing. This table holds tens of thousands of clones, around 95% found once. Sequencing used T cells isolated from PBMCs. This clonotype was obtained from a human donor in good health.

Here the CDR3 reads CASRTTGYEQYF. As DNA, the CDR3 is TGTGCCAGCAGGACAACTGGGTACGAGCAGTACTTC. The chain couples TRBV2 to TRBJ2-7; D gene uncertain. The germline V gene encodes CDR1 SNHLY and CDR2 FYNNEI. V was pared by 6 bases and J by 4 bases, with 10 bases between. The CDR3 has 12 amino acids.